The TCR beta chain under discussion was sequenced for a study of T cells in Graves' hyperthyroidism and ophthalmopathy. With respect to this clonotype: Its antigen is still unknown.

General study points: Before onset, ophthalmopathy was predicted by the model a median roughly 6.4 months earlier. Most thyroid clonotypes expanded above 0.001 appeared in blood too.

TCR beta CDR3 regions were amplified from RNA transcripts. HTBI primers were used for first-round RT-PCR of the TCR CDR3. TCRdb processed the multiplex PCR reads anew with MiXCR; each CDR3 protein has one entry. Here the sample spans hundreds of thousands of distinct CDR3 sequences, approximately 25% being singletons. Stable disease denoted Graves' hyperthyroidism without ophthalmopathy progression within 18 months. Those with hyperthyroidism were 18 to 65 years old, newly diagnosed, and ill for under 2 months. Sequencing was carried out using blood. This receptor was identified in a man in his fifties or sixties with Graves' hyperthyroidism.

DNA of the CDR3: TGTGCCAGCAGCGTCGCCGGAGGGCAAGAGACCCAGTACTTC. This translates into CASSVAGGQETQYF. The V call is TRBV5-6, the J call TRBJ2-5, with D maybe TRBD2 (6 bases). V lost 4 bases to trimming and J lost 2 bases, with 12 bases between them. Germline V gives CDR1 SGHDT, CDR2 YYEEEE. CDR3 size: 14 residues.